Described below is a single T cell receptor (beta chain) sequence and its context. What it binds is not known. These data originate in a study of cytomegalovirus exposure and HLA in healthy donors. Broader study findings: The study put 150 to 200 TCR beta chains on its list as cytomegalovirus-associated.

Germline CDR1 and CDR2: LNHNV and YYDKDF (reference sequence). Trimming at V came to 5 bases and at J to 6 bases, leaving 8 bases not matched to a gene. The CDR3 is 14 amino acids. Amplification used 60 Vbeta primers and 13 Jbeta primers. Here immunoSEQ multiplex PCR was the method, and the copy in TCRdb shows in-frame clones only, minus some. The sample yields around 140,000 clones, roughly 80% seen once. Sequenced: PBMCs. The chain couples TRBV15 to TRBJ1-2; 8 bases agree with TRBD1. The receptor's source is a man between 35 and 55 years old in good health and CMV-seronegative. The CDR3 coding sequence is TGTGCCACCAGCCGAACGGCGACAGGGGATGGCTACACCTTC. This codes for CATSRTATGDGYTF.